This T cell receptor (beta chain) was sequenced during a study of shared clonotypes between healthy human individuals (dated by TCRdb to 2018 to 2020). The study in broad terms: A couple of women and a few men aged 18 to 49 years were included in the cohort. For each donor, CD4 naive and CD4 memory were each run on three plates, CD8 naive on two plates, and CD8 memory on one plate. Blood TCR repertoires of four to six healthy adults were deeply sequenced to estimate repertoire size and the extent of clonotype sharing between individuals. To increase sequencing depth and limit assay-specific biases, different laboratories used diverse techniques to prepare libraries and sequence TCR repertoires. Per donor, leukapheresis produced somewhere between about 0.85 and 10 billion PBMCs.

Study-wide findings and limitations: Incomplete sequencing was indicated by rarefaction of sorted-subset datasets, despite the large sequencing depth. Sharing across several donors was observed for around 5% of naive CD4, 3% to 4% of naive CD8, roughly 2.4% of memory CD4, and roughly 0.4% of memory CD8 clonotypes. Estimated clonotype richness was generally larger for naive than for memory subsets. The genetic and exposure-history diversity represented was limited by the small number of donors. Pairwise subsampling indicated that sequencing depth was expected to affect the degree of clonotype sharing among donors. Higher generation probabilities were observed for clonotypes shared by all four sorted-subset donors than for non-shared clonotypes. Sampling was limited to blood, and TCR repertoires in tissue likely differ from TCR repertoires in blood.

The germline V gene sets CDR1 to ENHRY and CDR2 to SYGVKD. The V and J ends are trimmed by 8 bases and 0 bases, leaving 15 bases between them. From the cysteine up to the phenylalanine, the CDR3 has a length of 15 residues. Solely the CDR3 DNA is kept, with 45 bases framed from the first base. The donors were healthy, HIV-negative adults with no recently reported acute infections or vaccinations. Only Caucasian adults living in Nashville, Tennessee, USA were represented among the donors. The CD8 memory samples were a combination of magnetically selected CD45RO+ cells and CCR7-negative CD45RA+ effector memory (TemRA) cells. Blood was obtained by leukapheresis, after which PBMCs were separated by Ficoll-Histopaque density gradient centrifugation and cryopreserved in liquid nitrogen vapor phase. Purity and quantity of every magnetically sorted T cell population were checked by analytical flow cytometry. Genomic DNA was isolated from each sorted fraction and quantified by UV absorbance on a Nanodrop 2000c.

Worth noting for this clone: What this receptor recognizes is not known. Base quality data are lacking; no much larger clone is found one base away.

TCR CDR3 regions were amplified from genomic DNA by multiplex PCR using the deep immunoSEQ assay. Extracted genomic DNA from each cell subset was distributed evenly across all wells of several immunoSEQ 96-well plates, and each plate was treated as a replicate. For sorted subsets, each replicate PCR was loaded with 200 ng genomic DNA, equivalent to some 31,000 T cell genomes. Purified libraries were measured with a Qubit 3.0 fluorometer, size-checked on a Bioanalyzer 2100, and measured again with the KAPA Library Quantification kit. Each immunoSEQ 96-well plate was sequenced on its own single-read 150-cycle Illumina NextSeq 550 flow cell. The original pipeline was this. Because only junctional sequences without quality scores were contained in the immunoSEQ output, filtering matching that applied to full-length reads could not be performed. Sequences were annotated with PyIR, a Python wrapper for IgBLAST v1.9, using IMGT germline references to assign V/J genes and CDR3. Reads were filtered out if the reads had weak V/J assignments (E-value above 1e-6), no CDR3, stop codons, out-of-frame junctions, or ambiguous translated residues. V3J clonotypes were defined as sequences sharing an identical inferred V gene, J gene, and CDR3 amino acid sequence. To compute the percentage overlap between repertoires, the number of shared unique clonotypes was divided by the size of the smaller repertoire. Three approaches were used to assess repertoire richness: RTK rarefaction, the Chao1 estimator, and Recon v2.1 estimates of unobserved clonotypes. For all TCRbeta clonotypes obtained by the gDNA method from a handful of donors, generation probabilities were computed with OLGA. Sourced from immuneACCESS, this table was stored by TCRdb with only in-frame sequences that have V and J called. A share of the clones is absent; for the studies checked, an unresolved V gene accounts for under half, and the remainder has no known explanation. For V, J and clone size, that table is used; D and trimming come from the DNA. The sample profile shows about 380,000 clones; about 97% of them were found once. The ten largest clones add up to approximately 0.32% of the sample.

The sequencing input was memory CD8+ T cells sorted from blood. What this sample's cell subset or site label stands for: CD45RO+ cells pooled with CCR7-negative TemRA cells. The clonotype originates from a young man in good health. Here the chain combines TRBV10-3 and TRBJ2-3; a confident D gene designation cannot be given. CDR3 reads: CAIGSVLASTDTQYF. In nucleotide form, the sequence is TGTGCCATCGGTTCGGTGCTGGCTAGCACAGATACGCAGTATTTT.